This TCR beta chain is drawn from a study of T cell clonality in common variable immunodeficiency (dated by TCRdb to about 2015). Overall study results and their limits: Compared with healthy controls, CVID subjects showed increased TCRbeta clonality (t-test p = 0.018), a feature most characteristic of about a third of subjects. CVID TCRbeta sequences reportedly showed fewer deletions and N-nucleotide insertions and lacked highly modified clones with 13 or more V deletions. The authors noted that sequencing repertoires of T cell subpopulations would be needed to clarify what caused the increased clonality in CVID. Even though DNA input was the same, control samples had an average of about 80,000 unique sequences each, compared with about 32,000 in CVID samples. Correlations between repertoire features and clinical complications were limited by patient heterogeneity within the CVID cohort. Healthy controls shared more TCRbeta clones with each other than CVID subjects shared among themselves (p < 0.0001).

From a lookup of the germline V gene (reference sequence), CDR1 and CDR2 are DFQATT and SNEGSKA. From its cysteine to its phenylalanine, the CDR3 spans 13 amino acids. Of the CDR3's DNA, 30 bases were read; they are in frame from base 1. Trimmed from V: 6 bases; trimmed from J: 8 bases; junction bases lacking a gene match: 7. Equivalent amounts of genomic DNA from CVID and control samples were used as sequencing input. For every sample, a 60 bp segment covering the rearranged TCRbeta CDR3 region was amplified and then sequenced. The immunoSEQ assay, a bias-corrected multiplex PCR combined with high-throughput sequencing, was used to amplify TCRbeta. Processing in the source paper ran as follows. Each unique nucleotide sequence was treated as a clone and annotated with V, D and J genes, copy number and frequency. Sequences were labeled productive if in frame, and non-productive if out of frame or containing stop codons. As previously described, Shannon's entropy was used to calculate clonality. Mean CDR3 Kyte-Doolittle hydropathy was derived from the predicted amino acid sequences of productive clones. Hierarchical clustering of scaled V gene usage was performed with the R hclust function using Manhattan distance and complete linkage. To assess clone sharing by CDR3 amino acid sequence, 12 repertoires per group were resampled over 100 rounds. The repertoires were searched for roughly 69 published EBV-specific and roughly 240 published CMV-specific TCRbeta sequences. Analysis left out two CVID samples that produced under 10,000 sequences, so a few dozen CVID repertoires remained. Drawn from immuneACCESS, this table holds only the in-frame rearrangements with V and J called that TCRdb kept. Clones are partly lost; checked studies trace under half to an unresolved V gene and leave the rest unexplained. The V and J calls and clone size are taken from that table; D and trimming were inferred from the DNA. The sample comprises around 30,000 clones, and every one was counted more than once. The ten largest clones represent 25% to 30% of the sample.

This clone has more than one count but fewer than ten. Its antigen is not yet known. From the germline J gene comes the end of the CDR3, since the read stops 3 residues before it. Standard criteria, namely reduction of serum IgG, IgA and/or IgM below the normal range together with specific antibody deficiency, were applied for the diagnosis of CVID. The CVID group comprised fewer than 50 subjects, approximately 15 female and 30 or so male, aged about 9 to 65 years with a mean age of roughly 40. Most CVID patients and most healthy controls were of Caucasian heritage. At the time of study participation, every CVID subject had been on replacement immunoglobulin therapy for one year or longer. At the time of blood collection, no CVID subject was ill or was being treated with immunomodulatory or immunosuppressive medication. Heparinized peripheral whole blood samples of roughly 5 to 9 ml were obtained from each donor. Genomic DNA from adults with common variable immune deficiency (CVID) and from healthy adult controls was the source for sequencing TCRbeta CDR3 repertoires. To isolate peripheral blood mononuclear cells, diluted blood was subjected to density centrifugation over Hypaque 1077 or Ficoll-Paque. Genomic DNA was obtained from unsorted mononuclear cells through either Qiagen column purification or a centrifugation-based method.

Sequenced material: peripheral blood mononuclear cells. This sequence was found in a human donor with common variable immunodeficiency. The chain is made from TRBV20-1 and TRBJ1-4, and 9 junctional nucleotides match TRBD1. The CDR3 reads CSAKGTGKEKLFF. Partial CDR3 DNA: TGCAGTGCAAAGGGGACAGGGAAGGAAAAA.